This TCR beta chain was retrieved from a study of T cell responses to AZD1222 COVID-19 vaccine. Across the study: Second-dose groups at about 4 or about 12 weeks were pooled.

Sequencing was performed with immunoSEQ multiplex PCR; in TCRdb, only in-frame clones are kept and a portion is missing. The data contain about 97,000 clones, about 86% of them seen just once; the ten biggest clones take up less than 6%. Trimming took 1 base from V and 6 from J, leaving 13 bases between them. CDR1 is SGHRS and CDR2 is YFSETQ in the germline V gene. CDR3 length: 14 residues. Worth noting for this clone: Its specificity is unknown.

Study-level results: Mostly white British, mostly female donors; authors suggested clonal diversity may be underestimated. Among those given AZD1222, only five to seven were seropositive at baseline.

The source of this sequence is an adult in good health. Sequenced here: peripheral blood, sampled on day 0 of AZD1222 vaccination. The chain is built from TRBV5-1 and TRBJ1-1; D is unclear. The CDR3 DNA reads TGCGCCAGCAGCTTGCAGTCTATTGCCGCTGAAGCTTTCTTT. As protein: CASSLQSIAAEAFF.